Below are 14 T cell receptor beta chains sequenced from a single sample in a study of T cells expressing NK-cell markers. TCRdb reprocessed the 5' RACE reads, keeping one entry per CDR3 protein, no DNA. Found here are 350,000 to 400,000 distinct CDR3 sequences; the top ten clones hold about 10%. Sequences were obtained from blood T cells: a sorted CD56 or NKG2C T cell subset, CD4+ or CD8+ T cells, or bulk PBMC T cells (not recorded which). The receptor set was obtained from a woman between 50 and 59 years old in good health.

The chain is built from TRBV7-9 and TRBJ2-1; the D gene TCRdb calls, TRBD1, cannot be checked with no DNA. Germline-derived CDR1 and CDR2 are SEHNR and FQNEAQ (reference sequence). The CDR3 spans 16 residues. The CDR3 sequence is CASSKGDWVSYNEQFF.

V usage is TRBV12-3 or TRBV12-4 and J usage is TRBJ2-1. The CDR3 has 15 amino acids. The CDR3 sequence is CASSFQQGPYNEQFF.

This chain uses TRBV5-5 with TRBJ2-6; TCRdb calls TRBD1, which cannot be checked without DNA. This CDR3 has 14 residues. The germline V gene encodes CDR1 SGHKS and CDR2 YYEKEE (reference sequence). The CDR3 reads CASKGAGGANVLTF.

This chain joins TRBV4-1 and TRBJ2-5; TCRdb designates TRBD2, a call that cannot be tested without DNA. This CDR3 is 14 amino acids long. Germline assignment: CDR1 MGHRA and CDR2 YSYEKL. The CDR3 region is CASSLVSLDPSKDF.

This chain uses TRBV20-1 with TRBJ2-5; the TCRdb D gene call, TRBD2, has no DNA to confirm it. Germline CDR1 reads DFQATT; CDR2 reads SNEGSKA (reference sequence). The CDR3 sequence is 13 residues long. CDR3 sequence reads: CSASRISGETQYF.

V is TRBV9 and J is TRBJ2-2; TCRdb selects TRBD1, and the lack of DNA leaves this call unchecked. Germline V gene sequence: CDR1 SGDLS, CDR2 YYNGEE. The CDR3 has 13 amino acids. This CDR3 reads CASSVTGTGELFF. Full variable domain (missing parts from reference TRBV9 and TRBJ2-2): DSGVTQTPKHLITATGQRVTLRCSPRSGDLSVYWYQQSLDQGLQFLIQYYNGEERAKGNILERFSAQQFPDLHSELNLSSLELGDSALYFCASSVTGTGELFFGEGSRLTVL.

This sequence joins TRBV7-9 and TRBJ1-1; TCRdb proposes TRBD1, but this gene call is untestable without DNA. The CDR3 is 15 residues long. Germline V gene sequence: CDR1 SEHNR, CDR2 FQNEAQ (reference sequence). CDR3 region: CASSYPAGMNTEAFF.

The chain joins TRBV3-1 to TRBJ2-7. CDR1 and CDR2 (germline): LGHDT, YNNKEL (reference sequence). The CDR3 contains 14 residues. This CDR3 is CASSQVSRFYEQYF.

The chain combines TRBV20-1 with TRBJ2-7; TCRdb returns TRBD2, unconfirmable since there is no DNA. The CDR3 has 15 amino acids. Germline CDR1 reads DFQATT; CDR2 reads SNEGSKA (reference sequence). CDR3 protein: CSATGAGGLTYEQYF.

CDR3: CSADPGATDTQYF. The chain employs TRBV20-1 and TRBJ2-3; there is no DNA to check the TCRdb D call of TRBD1. From germline, CDR1 is DFQATT and CDR2 SNEGSKA (reference sequence). This CDR3 has 13 residues.

The J gene is TRBJ2-2, the V gene TRBV5-6; TCRdb lists TRBD2, though no DNA is available to test this call. Germline loops: CDR1 SGHDT, CDR2 YYEEEE. The length of the CDR3 is 12 residues. The CDR3 is CASSGGEAELFF.

The chain recombines TRBV7-2 with TRBJ1-2; without DNA, the TCRdb call of TRBD1 cannot be checked. From germline, CDR1 is SGHTA and CDR2 FQGNSA. The CDR3 sequence is 15 residues long. CDR3 amino acids: CASSLGDRGRRGYTF.

The CDR3 protein is CASSLALVGTNTGELFF. The chain is built from TRBV5-1 and TRBJ2-2. The CDR3 has 17 residues. Germline V gene sequence: CDR1 SGHRS, CDR2 YFSETQ.

This sequence joins TRBV6-5 and TRBJ2-1; TCRdb picks TRBD2, but there is no DNA to check that call. This CDR3 region has 17 residues. CDR1 and CDR2 (germline): MNHEY, SVGAGI. CDR3: CASTRTSGIPTYNEQFF.